This T cell receptor beta chain was retrieved from a study of blood T cell repertoires in COVID-19. Overall study: Samples taken during acute and convalescent COVID-19 were collected in the United States, Italy and Spain. PBMCs, B-cell-depleted T cells, or T cells provided the cDNA or gDNA that made up the material.

In the source study's methods: Estimation of nucleated cell counts was performed using reference gene primer amplification. Measured with immunoSEQ multiplex PCR; TCRdb has only the in-frame clones, and not every one. V and J calls plus clone size are reproduced from that table; the DNA served to infer D and trimming. The table has 35,000 or so clones, about 91% seen once; the top ten hold around 6.5%. In germline, CDR1 is SGHNT, CDR2 YYREEE (reference sequence). The CDR3 length is 13 residues. With 1 base removed from V and 2 bases from J, the gap between germline ends came to 7 bases. This TCR was recovered from a human donor in a cohort sampled during active COVID-19. Specimen: peripheral blood. The rearrangement joins TRBV5-4 to TRBJ2-7; no reliable D call. CDR3 in DNA: TGTGCCAGCAGCTTGAGCCAGGCCTACGAGCAGTACTTC. It is translated as CASSLSQAYEQYF.